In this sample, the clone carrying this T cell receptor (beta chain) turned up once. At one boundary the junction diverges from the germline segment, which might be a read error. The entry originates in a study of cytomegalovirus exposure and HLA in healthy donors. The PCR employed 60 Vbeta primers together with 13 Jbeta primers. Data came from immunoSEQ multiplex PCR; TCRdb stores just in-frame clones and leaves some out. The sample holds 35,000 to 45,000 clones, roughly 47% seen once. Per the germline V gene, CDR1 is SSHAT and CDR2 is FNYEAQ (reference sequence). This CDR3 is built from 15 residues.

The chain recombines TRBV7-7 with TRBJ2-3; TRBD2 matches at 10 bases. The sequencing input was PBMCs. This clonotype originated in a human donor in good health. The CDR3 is CASSPSGGTRDTQYF. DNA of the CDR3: TGTGCTAGCAGCCCTAGCGGGGGAACCCGGGATACGCAGTATTTT.